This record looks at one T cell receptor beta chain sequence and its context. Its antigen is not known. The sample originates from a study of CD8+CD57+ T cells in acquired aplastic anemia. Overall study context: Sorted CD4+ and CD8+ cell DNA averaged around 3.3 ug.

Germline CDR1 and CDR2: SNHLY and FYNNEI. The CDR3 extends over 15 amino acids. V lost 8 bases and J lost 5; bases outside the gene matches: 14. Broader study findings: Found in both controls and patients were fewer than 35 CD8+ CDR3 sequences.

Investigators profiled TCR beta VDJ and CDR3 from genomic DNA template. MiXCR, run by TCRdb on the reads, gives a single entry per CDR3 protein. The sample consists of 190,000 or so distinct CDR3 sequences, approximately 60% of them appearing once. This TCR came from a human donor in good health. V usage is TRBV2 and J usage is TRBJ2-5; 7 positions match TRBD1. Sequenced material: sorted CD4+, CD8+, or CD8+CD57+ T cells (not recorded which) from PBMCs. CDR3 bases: TGTGCCAGCGGGGAGACAGGGTGGGGATCGGAGACCCAGTACTTC. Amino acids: CASGETGWGSETQYF.